Below, 12 T cell receptor beta chains from the same sample are listed, as sequenced in a study of shared clonotypes between healthy human individuals. CD8 cells classed as naive were CD45RO-negative and positively selected for CCR7, excluding terminally differentiated effector memory CD45RA+ cells. Some clones are missing from TCRdb's copy, which holds only in-frame ones; the method was immunoSEQ multiplex PCR. Among some 2.1 million clones listed, about 95% were seen once. Sequenced: naive CD8+ T cells sorted from blood. These TCRs come from a man in his late teens or twenties in good health.

As for this clone: Germline is not matched at one junction end, which may reflect a read error. This chain joins TRBV7-7 and TRBJ2-4; D gene unclear. CDR1 and CDR2 from the germline V gene are SSHAT and FNYEAQ (reference sequence). The CDR3 is 13 residues long. CDR3: CASSLRRKNIQYF. The CDR3 coding sequence is TGTGCTAGCAGCTTACGTCGCAAAAACATTCAGTACTTC.

As for this clone: One end of the junction fails to match germline, which may point to a read error. V is TRBV7-7 and J is TRBJ2-5; no definite D call. CDR3 length: 12 residues. Germline V CDR1 and CDR2: SSHAT, FNYEAQ (reference sequence). The CDR3 protein is CASSPLHETQYF. CDR3 DNA sequence: TGTGCTAGCAGCCCGCTTCACGAGACCCAGTACTTC.

This clone showed up just once. Different DNA sequences within this sample yield the same CDR3. V is TRBV7-9 and J is TRBJ1-4; D gene unclear. Trimming removed 0 bases from V and 2 bases from J, with 7 bases in between. Per the germline V gene, CDR1 is SEHNR and CDR2 is FQNEAQ (reference sequence). There are 15 residues in the CDR3. As DNA, the CDR3 is TGTGCCAGCAGCTTAGCAGGGTCGACTAATGAAAAACTGTTTTTT. Protein: CASSLAGSTNEKLFF.

The CDR3 here is CASSLFPGGYGYTF. The CDR3, as DNA: TGTGCCAGCAGTTTATTCCCGGGTGGATATGGCTACACCTTC. The chain employs TRBV27 and TRBJ1-2; D gene ambiguous. Germline CDR1 and CDR2: MNHEY and SMNVEV (reference sequence). Trimming pared 1 base from V and 5 bases from J, leaving 11 bases between. The CDR3 contains 14 residues.

The chain combines TRBV7-9 with TRBJ2-5, with unresolved D. Germline lookup yields CDR1 SEHNR and CDR2 FQNEAQ (reference sequence). CDR3 length: 13 amino acids. The V gene lost 4 bases and the J gene lost 5 bases, with 11 bases spanning the gap. In DNA form, the CDR3 reads TGTGCCAGCAGCTGGGGTAGCACGGAGACCCAGTACTTC. Protein: CASSWGSTETQYF. Supplemented by reference TRBV7-9 and TRBJ2-5, the full variable domain reads DTGVSQNPRHKITKRGQNVTFRCDPISEHNRLYWYRQTLGQGPEFLTYFQNEAQLEKSRLLSDRFSAERPKGSFSTLEIQRTEQGDSAMYLCASSWGSTETQYFGPGTRLLVL.

V and J are TRBV9 and TRBJ2-6; unclear D gene. This CDR3 is built from 14 residues. Germline V gives CDR1 SGDLS, CDR2 YYNGEE. V lost 0 bases and J 3 bases, leaving 4 bases between the germline ends. CDR3 residues: CASSVEVGANVLTF. The CDR3 DNA is TGTGCCAGCAGCGTAGAAGTTGGGGCCAACGTCCTGACTTTC.

The chain has TRBV30 and TRBJ2-3, with 8 bases that match TRBD1. The CDR3 totals 15 residues. CDR1 GTSNPN and CDR2 SVGIG come from the germline V gene (reference sequence). J lost 1 base, V lost 3 bases, and 6 bases had no gene match. The DNA of the CDR3 is TGTGCCTGGAGCACCGGACAGGGAGGCACAGATACGCAGTATTTT. As protein: CAWSTGQGGTDTQYF.

Note on this clone: Other DNA sequences within the sample encode an identical CDR3. The rearrangement joins TRBV5-1 to TRBJ2-5; D may correspond to TRBD1 or TRBD2 (5 bases each). Per germline, CDR1 SGHRS and CDR2 YFSETQ. The V end lost 1 base, the J end lost 2 bases, and 9 bases lay between the germline ends. The CDR3 totals 14 residues. DNA for the CDR3: TGCGCCAGCAGCTTGCGGGGACCTCAAGAGACCCAGTACTTC. Amino acid sequence: CASSLRGPQETQYF.

V usage is TRBV4-1 and J usage is TRBJ1-2, with D hard to call. The CDR3 sequence is 15 residues long. V lost 4 bases, J lost 2 bases, and 14 bases lay in between. Germline CDR1 is MGHRA and CDR2 is YSYEKL. The CDR3, as DNA: TGCGCCAGCAGCCTCCTGAAGTATGGGAACTATGGCTACACCTTC. Its translation is CASSLLKYGNYGYTF.

The rearrangement links TRBV14 to TRBJ1-6, with D maybe TRBD1 (5 bases). The CDR3 totals 14 residues. The germline gives CDR1 SGHDN, CDR2 FVKESK. Trimming removed 2 bases from V and 5 bases from J, with 7 bases in between. The CDR3 loop is CASSQTGNNSPLHF. The CDR3 coding sequence is TGTGCCAGCAGCCAAACAGGCAATAATTCACCCCTCCACTTT.

The chain couples TRBV15 to TRBJ2-1, with 7 nucleotides matching TRBD2. The V segment lost 1 base and the J segment 0 bases; nucleotides outside the gene matches: 6. CDR1 is LNHNV and CDR2 is YYDKDF in the germline V gene (reference sequence). This CDR3 spans 17 amino acids. CDR3 sequence (DNA): TGTGCCACCAGCAGAGTCCCACGCGGGAGCTCCTACAATGAGCAGTTCTTC. Translation gives CATSRVPRGSSYNEQFF.

This chain uses TRBV2 with TRBJ1-1; D remains unclear. Germline CDR1 is SNHLY and CDR2 is FYNNEI. The CDR3 consists of 11 residues. The V end lost 3 bases, the J end lost 7 bases, and 6 bases lay between the germline ends. CDR3 nucleotide sequence: TGTGCCAGCAGTGAGGCAGGTGAAGCTTTCTTT. Its protein is CASSEAGEAFF.